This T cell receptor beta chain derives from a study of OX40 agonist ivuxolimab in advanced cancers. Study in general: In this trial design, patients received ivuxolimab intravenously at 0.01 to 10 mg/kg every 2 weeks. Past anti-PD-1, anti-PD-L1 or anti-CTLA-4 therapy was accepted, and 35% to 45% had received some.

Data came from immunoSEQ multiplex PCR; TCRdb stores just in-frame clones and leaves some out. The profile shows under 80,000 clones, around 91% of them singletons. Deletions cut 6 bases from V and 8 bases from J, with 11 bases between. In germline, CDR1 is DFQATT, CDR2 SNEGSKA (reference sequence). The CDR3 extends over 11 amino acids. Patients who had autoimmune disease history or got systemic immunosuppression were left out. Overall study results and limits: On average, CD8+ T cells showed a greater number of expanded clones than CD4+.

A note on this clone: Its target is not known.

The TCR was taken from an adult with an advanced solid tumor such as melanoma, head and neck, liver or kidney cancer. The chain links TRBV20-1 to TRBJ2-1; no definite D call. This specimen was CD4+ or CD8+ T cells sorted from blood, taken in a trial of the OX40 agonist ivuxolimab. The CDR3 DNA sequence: TGCAGTGCCTCCTCTAGGGATGAGCAGTTCTTC. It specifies CSASSRDEQFF.